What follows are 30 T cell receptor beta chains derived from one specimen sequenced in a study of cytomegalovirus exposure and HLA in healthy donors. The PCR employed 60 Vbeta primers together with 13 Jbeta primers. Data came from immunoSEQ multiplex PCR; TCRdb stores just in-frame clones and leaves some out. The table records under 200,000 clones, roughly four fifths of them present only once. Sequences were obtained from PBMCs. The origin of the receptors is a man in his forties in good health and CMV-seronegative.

CDR3 DNA sequence: TGTGCCAGCACGCGGACAGGGGGGGGCTACACCTTC. It translates to CASTRTGGGYTF. The chain links TRBV25-1 to TRBJ1-2; 10 nucleotides agree with TRBD1. The CDR3 runs 12 residues. Germline CDR1 is MGHDK and CDR2 is SYGVNS. The V and J ends lost 7 bases and 8 bases, in that order; junction bases with no gene match: 4.

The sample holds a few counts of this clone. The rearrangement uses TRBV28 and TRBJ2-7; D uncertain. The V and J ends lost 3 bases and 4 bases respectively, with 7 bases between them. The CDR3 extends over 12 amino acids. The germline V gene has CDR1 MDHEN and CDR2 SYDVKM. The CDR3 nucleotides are TGTGCCAGCAGTTTTCGGAGATACGAGCAGTACTTC. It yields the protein CASSFRRYEQYF.

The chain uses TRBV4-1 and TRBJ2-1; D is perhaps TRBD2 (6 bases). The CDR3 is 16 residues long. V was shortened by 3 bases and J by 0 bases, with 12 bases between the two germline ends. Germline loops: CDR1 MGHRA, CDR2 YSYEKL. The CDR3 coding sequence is TGCGCCAGCAGCCAGAATAGCGGTAGCTCCTACAATGAGCAGTTCTTC. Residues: CASSQNSGSSYNEQFF.

The CDR3, as DNA: TGCAGCGTAACGACCCAACTAGCGGGACGCTACAATGAGCAGTTCTTC. Translating gives CSVTTQLAGRYNEQFF. The chain couples TRBV29-1 to TRBJ2-1; TRBD2 aligns across 10 bases. The CDR3 consists of 16 residues. Germline CDR1 reads SQVTM; CDR2 reads ANQGSEA. Trimming cost V 6 bases and J 3 bases; bases outside gene matches: 11.

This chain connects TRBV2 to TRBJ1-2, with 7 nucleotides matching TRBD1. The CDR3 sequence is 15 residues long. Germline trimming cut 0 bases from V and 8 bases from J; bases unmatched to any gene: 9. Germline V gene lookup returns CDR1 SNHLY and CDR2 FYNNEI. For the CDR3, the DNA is TGTGCCAGCAGTGAAGCGAGACAGGGACTGGACGGCTACACCTTC. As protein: CASSEARQGLDGYTF.

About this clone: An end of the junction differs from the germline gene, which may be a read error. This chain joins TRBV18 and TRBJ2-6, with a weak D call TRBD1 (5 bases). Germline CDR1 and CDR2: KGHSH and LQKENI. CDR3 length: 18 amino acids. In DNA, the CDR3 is TGTGCCAGCTCACCTAAAGACACCTTGCCCTCTGGGGCCAACGGCCTGACTTTC. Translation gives CASSPKDTLPSGANGLTF.

CDR3 residues: CSGHRGNTGELFF. In DNA form, the CDR3 reads TGCAGCGGCCACAGGGGGAACACCGGGGAGCTGTTTTTT. The chain recombines TRBV29-1 with TRBJ2-2; TRBD1 agrees at 7 bases. The CDR3 extends over 13 amino acids. Per the germline V gene, CDR1 is SQVTM and CDR2 is ANQGSEA. The V and J ends lost 7 bases and 1 base, in that order; junction bases with no gene match: 3.

The CDR3: CASIGQGNPKAVGANVLTF. CDR3 sequence (DNA): TGTGCCAGCATCGGACAGGGAAACCCTAAAGCGGTTGGGGCCAACGTCCTGACTTTC. J is TRBJ2-6 and V is TRBV2, with 8 bases matching TRBD1. The germline V gene has CDR1 SNHLY and CDR2 FYNNEI. This CDR3 is 19 amino acids long. With 7 bases clipped from V and 3 bases from J, the junction kept 17 bases outside the gene matches. Together with reference TRBV2 and TRBJ2-6, the CDR3 gives the full variable domain: EPEVTQTPSHQVTQMGQEVILRCVPISNHLYFYWYRQILGQKVEFLVSFYNNEISEKSEIFDDQFSVERPDGSNFTLKIRSTKLEDSAMYFCASIGQGNPKAVGANVLTFGAGSRLTVL.

In nucleotides, the CDR3 is TGTGCCAGCAGCTTAGATCTTCCCGGACATCTGAACACTGAAGCTTTCTTT. It yields the protein CASSLDLPGHLNTEAFF. V is TRBV11-2 and J is TRBJ1-1; maybe TRBD1 (5 bases). The length of the CDR3 is 17 residues. Germline V gene data show CDR1 as SGHAT and CDR2 as FQNNGV. V was cut by 0 bases and J by 0 bases, with 14 bases left in between.

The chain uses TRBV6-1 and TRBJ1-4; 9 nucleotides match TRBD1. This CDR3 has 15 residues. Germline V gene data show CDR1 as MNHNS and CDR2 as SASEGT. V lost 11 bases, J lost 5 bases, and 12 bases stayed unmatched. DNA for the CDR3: TGTGCCGGTGGGAGGACAGGGGAAGCCAATGAAAAACTGTTTTTT. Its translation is CAGGRTGEANEKLFF.

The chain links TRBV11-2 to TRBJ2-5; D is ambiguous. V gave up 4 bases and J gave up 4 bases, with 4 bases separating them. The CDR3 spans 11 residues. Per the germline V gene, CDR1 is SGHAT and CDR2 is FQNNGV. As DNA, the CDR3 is TGTGCCAGCAGCTCCCTAGAGACCCAGTACTTC. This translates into CASSSLETQYF. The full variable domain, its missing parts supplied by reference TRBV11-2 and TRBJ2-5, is EAGVAQSPRYKIIEKRQSVAFWCNPISGHATLYWYQQILGQGPKLLIQFQNNGVVDDSQLPKDRFSAERLKGVDSTLKIQPAKLEDSAVYLCASSSLETQYFGPGTRLLVL.

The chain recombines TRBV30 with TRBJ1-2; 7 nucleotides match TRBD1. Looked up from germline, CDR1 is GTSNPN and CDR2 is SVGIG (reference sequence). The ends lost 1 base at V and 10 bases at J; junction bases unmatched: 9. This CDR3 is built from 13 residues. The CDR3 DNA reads TGTGCCTGGAGTGGTGAGGGGGCGCGCTCCTACACCTTC. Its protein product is CAWSGEGARSYTF. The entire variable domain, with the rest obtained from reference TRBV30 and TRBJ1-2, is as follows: SQTIHQWPATLVQPVGSPLSLECTVEGTSNPNLYWYRQAAGRGLQLLFYSVGIGQISSEVPQNLSASRPQDRQFILSSKKLLLSDSGFYLCAWSGEGARSYTFGSGTRLTVV.

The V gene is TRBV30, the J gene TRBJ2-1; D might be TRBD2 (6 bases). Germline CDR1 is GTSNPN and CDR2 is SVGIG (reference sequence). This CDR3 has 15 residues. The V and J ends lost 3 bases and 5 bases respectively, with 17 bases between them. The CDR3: CAWRAGTRFDNEQFF. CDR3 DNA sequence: TGTGCCTGGAGGGCCGGGACTCGGTTTGACAATGAGCAGTTCTTC. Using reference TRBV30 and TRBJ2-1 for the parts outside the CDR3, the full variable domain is SQTIHQWPATLVQPVGSPLSLECTVEGTSNPNLYWYRQAAGRGLQLLFYSVGIGQISSEVPQNLSASRPQDRQFILSSKKLLLSDSGFYLCAWRAGTRFDNEQFFGPGTRLTVL.

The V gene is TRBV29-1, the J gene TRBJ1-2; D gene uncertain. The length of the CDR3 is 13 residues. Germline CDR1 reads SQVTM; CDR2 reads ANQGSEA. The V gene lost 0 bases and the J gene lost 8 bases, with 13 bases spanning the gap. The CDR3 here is CSVEDRMTQGYTF. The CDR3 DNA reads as TGCAGCGTTGAAGATAGGATGACACAAGGCTACACCTTC.

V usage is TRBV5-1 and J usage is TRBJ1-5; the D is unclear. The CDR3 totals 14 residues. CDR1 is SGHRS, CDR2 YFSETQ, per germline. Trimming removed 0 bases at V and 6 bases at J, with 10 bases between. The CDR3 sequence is CASSLVAQSQPQHF. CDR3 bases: TGCGCCAGCAGCTTGGTGGCCCAAAGTCAGCCCCAGCATTTT.

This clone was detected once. The CDR3 region is CAWSRTGLAGDNEQFF. The CDR3 nucleotides are TGTGCCTGGAGCCGTACAGGGCTAGCGGGGGACAATGAGCAGTTCTTC. The chain is built from TRBV30 and TRBJ2-1, with TRBD2 matching 10 bases. J was trimmed by 5 bases and V by 3 bases; bases with no gene match: 10. The CDR3 consists of 16 residues. The germline V gene has CDR1 GTSNPN and CDR2 SVGIG (reference sequence).

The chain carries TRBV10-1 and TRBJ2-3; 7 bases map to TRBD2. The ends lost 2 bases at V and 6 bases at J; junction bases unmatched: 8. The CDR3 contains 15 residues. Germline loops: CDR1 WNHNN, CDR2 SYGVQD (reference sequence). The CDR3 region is CASSETSEGPDTQYF. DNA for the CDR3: TGCGCCAGCAGTGAGACTAGCGAGGGACCGGATACGCAGTATTTT.

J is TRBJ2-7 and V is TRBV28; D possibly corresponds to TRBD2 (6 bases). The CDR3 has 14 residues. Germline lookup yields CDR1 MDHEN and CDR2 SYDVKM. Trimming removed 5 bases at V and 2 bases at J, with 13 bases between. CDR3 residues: CASSPGLGTYEQYF. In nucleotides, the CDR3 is TGTGCCAGCAGTCCGGGACTGGGGACCTACGAGCAGTACTTC.

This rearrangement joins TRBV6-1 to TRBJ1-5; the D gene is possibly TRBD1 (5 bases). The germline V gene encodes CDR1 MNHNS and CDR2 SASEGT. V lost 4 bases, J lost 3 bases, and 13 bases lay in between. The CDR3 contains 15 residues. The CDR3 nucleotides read TGTGCCAGCAGTGGGGGCGACAAGGCCAATCAGCCCCAGCATTTT. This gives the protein CASSGGDKANQPQHF.

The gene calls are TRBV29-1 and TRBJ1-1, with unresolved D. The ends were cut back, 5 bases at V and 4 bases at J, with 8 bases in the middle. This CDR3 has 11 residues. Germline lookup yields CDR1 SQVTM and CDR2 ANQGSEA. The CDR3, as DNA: TGCAGCGTTCACCCCGGCACTGAAGCTTTCTTT. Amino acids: CSVHPGTEAFF.

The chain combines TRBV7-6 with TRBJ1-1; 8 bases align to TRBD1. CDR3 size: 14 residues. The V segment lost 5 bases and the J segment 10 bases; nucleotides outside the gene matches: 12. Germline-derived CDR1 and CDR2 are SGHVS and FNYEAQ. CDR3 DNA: TGTGCCAGCAGCCCCCTAACAGGGGGTAGGGGAGCTTTCTTT. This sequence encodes CASSPLTGGRGAFF.

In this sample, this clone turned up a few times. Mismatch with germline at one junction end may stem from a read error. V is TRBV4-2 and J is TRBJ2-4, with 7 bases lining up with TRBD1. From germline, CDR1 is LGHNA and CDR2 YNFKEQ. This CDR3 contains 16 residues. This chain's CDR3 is CASSAGQALAKNSQYF. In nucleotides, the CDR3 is TGTGCCAGCAGCGCCGGACAGGCTCTAGCCAAAAACAGTCAGTACTTC.

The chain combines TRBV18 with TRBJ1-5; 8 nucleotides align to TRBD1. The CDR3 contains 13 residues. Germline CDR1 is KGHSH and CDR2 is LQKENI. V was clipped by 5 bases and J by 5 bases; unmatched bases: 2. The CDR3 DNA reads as TGTGCCAGCTCAGCGACAGGGGATCAGCCCCAGCATTTT. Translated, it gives CASSATGDQPQHF.

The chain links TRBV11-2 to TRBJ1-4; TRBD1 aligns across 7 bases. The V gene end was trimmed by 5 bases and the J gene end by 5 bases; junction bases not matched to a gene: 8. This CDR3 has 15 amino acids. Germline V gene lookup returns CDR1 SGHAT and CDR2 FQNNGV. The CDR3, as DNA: TGTGCCAGCAGCAAACGACAGGGATCAAATGAAAAACTGTTTTTT. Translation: CASSKRQGSNEKLFF.

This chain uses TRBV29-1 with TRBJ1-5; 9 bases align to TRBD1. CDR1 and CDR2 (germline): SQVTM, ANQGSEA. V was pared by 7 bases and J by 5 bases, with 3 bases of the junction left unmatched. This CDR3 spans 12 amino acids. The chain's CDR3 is CSARQGDQPQHF. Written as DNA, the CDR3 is TGCAGCGCCCGACAGGGGGATCAGCCCCAGCATTTT.

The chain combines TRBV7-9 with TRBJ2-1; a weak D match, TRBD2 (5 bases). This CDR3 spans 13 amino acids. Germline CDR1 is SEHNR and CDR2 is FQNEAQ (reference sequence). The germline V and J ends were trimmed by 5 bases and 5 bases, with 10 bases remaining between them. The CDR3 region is CASSLPGNNEQFF. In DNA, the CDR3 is TGTGCCAGCAGCCTGCCGGGAAACAATGAGCAGTTCTTC.

CDR3 DNA: TGTGCCAGCAGCTACGGACAGGGGGTAGCGGAGACCCAGTACTTC. This sequence encodes CASSYGQGVAETQYF. V and J are TRBV7-9 and TRBJ2-5; TRBD1 aligns across 10 bases. The V segment lost 4 bases and the J segment 5 bases; nucleotides outside the gene matches: 7. The germline gives CDR1 SEHNR, CDR2 FQNEAQ (reference sequence). CDR3 size: 15 residues.

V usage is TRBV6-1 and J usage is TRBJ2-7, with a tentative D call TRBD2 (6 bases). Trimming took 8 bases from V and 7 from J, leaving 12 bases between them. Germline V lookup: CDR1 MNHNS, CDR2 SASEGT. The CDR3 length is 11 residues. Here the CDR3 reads CASGWGDEQYF. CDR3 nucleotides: TGTGCCAGCGGTTGGGGGGATGAGCAGTACTTC.

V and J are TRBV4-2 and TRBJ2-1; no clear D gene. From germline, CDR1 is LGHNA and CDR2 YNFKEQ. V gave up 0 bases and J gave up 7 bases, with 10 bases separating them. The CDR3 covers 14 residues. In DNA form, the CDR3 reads TGTGCCAGCAGCCAAGATGTATACTGGAATGAGCAGTTCTTC. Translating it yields CASSQDVYWNEQFF.

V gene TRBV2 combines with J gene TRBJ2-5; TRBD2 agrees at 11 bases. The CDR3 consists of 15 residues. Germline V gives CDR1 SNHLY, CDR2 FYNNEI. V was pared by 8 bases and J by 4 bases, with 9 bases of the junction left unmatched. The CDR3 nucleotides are TGTGCCAGCGGATCTAGCGGGAGGACGGCAGAGACCCAGTACTTC. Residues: CASGSSGRTAETQYF.